The entry that follows covers one TCR beta chain sequence. This sample is part of a study of shared clonotypes between healthy human individuals. The data were produced by immunoSEQ multiplex PCR, yet TCRdb's version contains in-frame clones alone and is incomplete. Of over a million clones in the sample, approximately 80% are singletons; the top ten hold under 0.65%. Sequencing used memory CD4+ T cells from PBMCs. Subset denoted: CD45RA-negative fraction. This receptor was identified in a man younger than 35 in good health. Some clones in this sample may be carry-over from other donors' samples.

The CDR3 here is CASRPRQGGYTF. CDR3 in DNA: TGTGCCAGCAGGCCTAGACAGGGAGGCTACACCTTC. This sequence joins TRBV27 and TRBJ1-2; 7 bases map to TRBD1. V trimming: 6 bases; J trimming: 8 bases; junction bases outside the gene matches: 6. CDR3 length: 12 residues. CDR1 MNHEY and CDR2 SMNVEV come from the germline V gene (reference sequence).